These 10 T cell receptor beta chains were all obtained from the same sample, sequenced in a study of T cell clusters in autoimmune cytopenias. Each sample's input was 250 ng genomic DNA, some 40,000 genome equivalents. One tube held mixed TRB-A and TRB-B primer pools for touch-down PCR. Reanalyzing the multiplex PCR reads, TCRdb keeps one entry per CDR3 protein, without DNA. There are about 10,000 distinct CDR3 sequences in the sample, with about 21% held by the top ten. This sample also belongs to another study, concerning T cell repertoires in aging, cancer and after chemotherapy.

Source material: peripheral blood. These TCRs come from a human donor in good health.

The J gene is TRBJ1-2, the V gene TRBV19; TCRdb proposes TRBD1, but this gene call is untestable without DNA. The CDR3 spans 17 residues. The germline V gene has CDR1 LNHDA and CDR2 SQIVND (reference sequence). CDR3 amino acids: CASSMRGLGTMVRGYTF. Together with reference TRBV19 and TRBJ1-2, the CDR3 gives the full variable domain: DGGITQSPKYLFRKEGQNVTLSCEQNLNHDAMYWYRQDPGQGLRLIYYSQIVNDFQKGDIAEGYSVSREKKESFPLTVTSAQKNPTAFYLCASSMRGLGTMVRGYTFGSGTRLTVV.

The J gene is TRBJ1-4, the V gene TRBV28; TCRdb selects TRBD1, and the lack of DNA leaves this call unchecked. This CDR3 has 14 residues. The V gene's germline CDR1 is MDHEN and CDR2 SYDVKM. CDR3 region: CASSSGTESEKLFF.

The genes are TRBV5-1 and TRBJ1-4. CDR1 SGHRS and CDR2 YFSETQ come from the germline V gene. The CDR3 totals 14 residues. Here the CDR3 reads CASSLGTANEKLFF.

The chain links TRBV6-5 to TRBJ2-1; TCRdb calls TRBD2, which cannot be checked without DNA. Germline CDR1 MNHEY, CDR2 SVGAGI. The CDR3 runs 16 residues. CDR3 protein: CASRLGLAGGLNEQFF.

The CDR3 loop is CASSWGEGRTEAFF. V and J are TRBV19 and TRBJ1-1; the D gene TCRdb calls, TRBD1, cannot be checked with no DNA. Germline V gene data show CDR1 as LNHDA and CDR2 as SQIVND (reference sequence). This CDR3 has 14 amino acids.

V is TRBV6-1 and J is TRBJ2-1. This CDR3 is 16 amino acids long. The germline V gene has CDR1 MNHNS and CDR2 SASEGT. CDR3 sequence: CASSETGRDPYNEQFF.

The chain joins TRBV6-2 or TRBV6-3 to TRBJ1-3. CDR3 length: 16 amino acids. Germline V CDR1 and CDR2: MNHEY, SVGEGT. CDR3 loop: CASIGGYQRSGNTIYF.

The genes are TRBV24-1 and TRBJ2-1; absent DNA, TCRdb's TRBD1 call cannot be checked. Per the germline V gene, CDR1 is KGHDR and CDR2 is SFDVKD. This CDR3 has 14 residues. The CDR3 sequence is CATSDLTGYNEQFF.

V usage is TRBV24-1 and J usage is TRBJ2-3. The CDR3 extends over 15 amino acids. Germline loops: CDR1 KGHDR, CDR2 SFDVKD. CDR3 sequence: CATSGGRASTDTQYF.

The chain recombines TRBV19 with TRBJ2-4; checking the TCRdb D call of TRBD1 is not possible without DNA. The CDR3 has 14 amino acids. Germline CDR1 and CDR2: LNHDA and SQIVND (reference sequence). CDR3 sequence reads: CASGPGQGADIQYF.